The 3 T cell receptor beta chains below come from one sample, sequenced in a study of vaccination effects on CD4 cells after COVID-19. Before sequencing took place, the ViraFEST assay used viral peptide pools to expand antigen-specific CD4+ T cells. Culturing for about 10 days preceded CD4+ T cell isolation. This person's SARS-CoV-2 infection, confirmed by PCR, occurred between March and December 2020. Sequencing was performed with immunoSEQ multiplex PCR; in TCRdb, only in-frame clones are kept and a portion is missing. The sample shows 20,000 to 25,000 clones, 75% to 85% of them seen only once. These receptors' targets are unknown. Sequences were derived from CD4+ T cells from PBMCs cultured with a peptide pool, sampled before COVID-19 vaccination. The receptors originated from a human donor who had a prior SARS-CoV-2 infection.

This chain connects TRBV4-3 to TRBJ2-5; D perhaps matches TRBD2 (5 bases). This CDR3 has 15 amino acids. The V end lost 3 bases, the J end lost 1 base, and 12 bases lay between the germline ends. Per the germline V gene, CDR1 is LGHNA and CDR2 is YSLEER. CDR3 residues: CASSQRASGQETQYF. CDR3 sequence (DNA): TGCGCCAGCAGCCAGAGGGCTTCAGGCCAAGAGACCCAGTACTTC.

The chain recombines TRBV14 with TRBJ2-5; no firm D call. The length of the CDR3 is 17 residues. Trimming cost V 0 bases and J 2 bases, with 16 bases left between them. Germline V gives CDR1 SGHDN, CDR2 FVKESK. The CDR3 loop reads CASSQDSVTRPQETQYF. The DNA for the CDR3 is TGTGCCAGCAGCCAAGATTCCGTCACTCGTCCACAAGAGACCCAGTACTTC.

This clone was counted once. The V gene is TRBV18, the J gene TRBJ2-5, with 8 bases that match TRBD2. V lost 4 bases, J lost 0 bases, and 10 bases stayed unmatched. The CDR3 length is 17 residues. Germline CDR1 reads KGHSH; CDR2 reads LQKENI. CDR3 nucleotides: TGTGCCAGCTCACGCTCTACAGGCGGGGGGCACCAAGAGACCCAGTACTTC. Residues: CASSRSTGGGHQETQYF.